A selection of T cell receptor beta chains follows, all from one sample in a study of beta chain features in type 1 diabetes. TCRdb's table, derived via immunoSEQ multiplex PCR, lists solely in-frame clones and lacks some. The table includes some 700,000 clones, about an eighth detected once. The sample consisted of naive CD4+ T cells from blood. The receptors were sampled from a young man with type 1 diabetes. CDR3s include the opening cysteine and the closing phenylalanine or tryptophan. Fields, in order: V gene, J gene, clone size, D gene, CDR3 protein, CDR3 DNA. D genes are given only for firm matches. Rows may omit the clone size; those that give it use once, few, many or a size class.

>TRBV18|TRBJ1-3|.|.
CASSPLAGTSSGNTIYF
TGTGCCAGCTCACCACTTGCGGGGACGAGCTCTGGAAACACCATATATTTT
>TRBV10-3|TRBJ2-2|few|.
CAIREGGSGTGELFF
TGTGCCATCAGAGAAGGGGGTTCGGGCACCGGGGAGCTGTTTTTT
>TRBV7-9|TRBJ1-1|few|.
CASSLEADREAFF
TGTGCCAGCAGCTTAGAGGCGGACCGTGAAGCTTTCTTT
>TRBV29-1|TRBJ1-1|few|.
CSARELNTEAFF
TGCAGCGCCCGGGAATTGAACACTGAAGCTTTCTTT
>TRBV5-1|TRBJ1-5|.|.
CASSLEGGQPQHF
TGCGCCAGCAGCTTGGAAGGTGGTCAGCCCCAGCATTTT
>TRBV2|TRBJ2-7|.|TRBD1
CASPTGQGGYEQYF
TGTGCCAGCCCAACCGGACAGGGTGGCTACGAGCAGTACTTC
>TRBV7-2|TRBJ2-1|few|TRBD2
CASSPGTSGAPGNEQFF
TGTGCCAGCAGCCCCGGTACTAGCGGCGCTCCCGGAAATGAGCAGTTCTTC
>TRBV15|TRBJ2-5|.|TRBD2
CATSRERTSGGETQYF
TGTGCCACCAGCAGAGAAAGGACTAGCGGGGGAGAGACCCAGTACTTC
>TRBV25-1|TRBJ2-7|few|.
CASSEGSGGIIDEQYF
TGTGCCAGCAGTGAAGGGAGTGGGGGAATTATCGACGAGCAGTACTTC
>TRBV6-5|TRBJ1-2|.|.
CASSPPGAQGPYTF
TGTGCCAGCAGCCCGCCCGGGGCCCAAGGCCCCTACACCTTC
>TRBV2|TRBJ1-1|few|.
CASSDRGNEAFF
TGTGCCAGCAGTGACCGTGGGAATGAAGCTTTCTTT
>TRBV7-2|TRBJ1-2|.|.
CASSLGNGHNYGYTF
TGTGCCAGCAGCCTCGGGAACGGACATAACTATGGCTACACCTTC
>TRBV7-3|TRBJ2-1|few|.
CASSLYRADEQFF
TGTGCCAGCAGCTTATACAGGGCGGATGAGCAGTTCTTC
>TRBV7-9|TRBJ2-7|.|.
CASSLGAPYEQYF
TGTGCCAGCAGCTTAGGCGCCCCTTACGAGCAGTACTTC
>TRBV25-1|TRBJ1-5|.|.
CASSGGTLPNQPQHF
TGTGCCAGCAGTGGGGGGACCCTACCCAATCAGCCCCAGCATTTT
>TRBV5-1|TRBJ2-1|.|.
CASSLGNEQFF
TGCGCCAGCAGCTTGGGCAATGAGCAGTTCTTC
>TRBV30|TRBJ1-2|.|.
CAWSPGSNYGYTF
TGTGCCTGGAGTCCAGGGTCTAACTATGGCTACACCTTC
>TRBV30|TRBJ1-1|.|.
CAWSPRALRTEAFF
TGTGCCTGGAGTCCAAGAGCACTAAGGACTGAAGCTTTCTTT
>TRBV18|TRBJ2-7|.|.
CASSPGQTPDYEQYF
TGTGCCAGCTCACCTGGACAGACCCCCGACTACGAGCAGTACTTC
>TRBV7-8|TRBJ1-5|once|.
CASSLAFDNQPQHF
TGTGCCAGCAGCTTAGCCTTCGACAATCAGCCCCAGCATTTT
>TRBV9|TRBJ1-1|.|.
CASSVAQGLNTEAFF
TGTGCCAGCAGCGTAGCTCAGGGATTGAACACTGAAGCTTTCTTT
>TRBV29-1|TRBJ1-4|.|.
CSVARTIGDEKLFF
TGCAGCGTTGCCCGCACGATTGGGGATGAAAAACTGTTTTTT
>TRBV7-9|TRBJ1-1|.|TRBD1
CASSRNRGDTEAFF
TGTGCCAGCAGCCGCAACAGGGGGGACACTGAAGCTTTCTTT
>TRBV6-1|TRBJ1-1|few|.
CASIREISEAFF
TGTGCCAGCATCAGGGAAATCTCTGAAGCTTTCTTT